The 5 T cell receptor beta chains reported below all come from one sample, sequenced in a study of shared T cell receptors in the human thymus. The method was immunoSEQ multiplex PCR; TCRdb's version includes in-frame clones alone and lacks a portion of them. The table records 640,000 or so clones, around 87% of them present only once. These data also formed part of another study, on human thymus T cells.

Material for sequencing was thymocytes. The source is a boy younger than two with a congenital heart defect.

In this sample, this clone turned up a few times. The rearrangement uses TRBV6-5 and TRBJ1-3, with D possibly being TRBD1 (5 bases). The CDR3 is made up of 15 amino acids. Germline values: CDR1 MNHEY, CDR2 SVGAGI. With 6 bases removed from V and 4 bases from J, the gap between germline ends came to 16 bases. The CDR3 DNA follows: TGTGCCAGCAGCGCCCAGGGAGGTAACGGAAACACCATATATTTT. As protein: CASSAQGGNGNTIYF.

This chain links TRBV15 with TRBJ1-6, with TRBD1 identical over 9 bases. From germline, CDR1 is LNHNV and CDR2 YYDKDF (reference sequence). The CDR3 consists of 17 residues. V lost 3 bases and J lost 0; bases outside the gene matches: 3. The CDR3 here is CATSRGTGNSYNSPLHF. In DNA, the CDR3 is TGTGCCACCAGCAGGGGGACAGGGAACTCCTATAATTCACCCCTCCACTTT.

The chain has TRBV4-1 and TRBJ2-2; TRBD1 might be the D (5 bases). The CDR3 runs 13 residues. Looked up from germline, CDR1 is MGHRA and CDR2 is YSYEKL. V was cut by 6 bases and J by 5 bases, with 10 bases left in between. The CDR3 DNA reads as TGCGCCAGCAGGGGGCTAAAGACCGGGGAGCTGTTTTTT. The encoded protein is CASRGLKTGELFF.

J is TRBJ2-3 and V is TRBV5-1, with 9 bases matching TRBD2. The length of the CDR3 is 15 residues. The ends lost 1 base at V and 4 bases at J; junction bases unmatched: 4. Germline lookup yields CDR1 SGHRS and CDR2 YFSETQ. CDR3 region: CASSLSAGGPDTQYF. The CDR3 DNA reads as TGCGCCAGCAGCTTGTCTGCGGGAGGGCCAGATACGCAGTATTTT.

This chain connects TRBV11-3 to TRBJ2-3, with no clear D. Trimming pared 2 bases from V and 0 bases from J, leaving 3 bases between. The CDR3 covers 13 residues. In germline, CDR1 is SGHNT, CDR2 YENEEA. DNA of the CDR3: TGTGCCAGCAGCTTATCTAGCACAGATACGCAGTATTTT. Protein product: CASSLSSTDTQYF. The full variable domain, completed using reference TRBV11-3 and TRBJ2-3, is EAGVVQSPRYKIIEKKQPVAFWCNPISGHNTLYWYLQNLGQGPELLIRYENEEAVDDSQLPKDRFSAERLKGVDSTLKIQPAELGDSAVYLCASSLSSTDTQYFGPGTRLTVL.